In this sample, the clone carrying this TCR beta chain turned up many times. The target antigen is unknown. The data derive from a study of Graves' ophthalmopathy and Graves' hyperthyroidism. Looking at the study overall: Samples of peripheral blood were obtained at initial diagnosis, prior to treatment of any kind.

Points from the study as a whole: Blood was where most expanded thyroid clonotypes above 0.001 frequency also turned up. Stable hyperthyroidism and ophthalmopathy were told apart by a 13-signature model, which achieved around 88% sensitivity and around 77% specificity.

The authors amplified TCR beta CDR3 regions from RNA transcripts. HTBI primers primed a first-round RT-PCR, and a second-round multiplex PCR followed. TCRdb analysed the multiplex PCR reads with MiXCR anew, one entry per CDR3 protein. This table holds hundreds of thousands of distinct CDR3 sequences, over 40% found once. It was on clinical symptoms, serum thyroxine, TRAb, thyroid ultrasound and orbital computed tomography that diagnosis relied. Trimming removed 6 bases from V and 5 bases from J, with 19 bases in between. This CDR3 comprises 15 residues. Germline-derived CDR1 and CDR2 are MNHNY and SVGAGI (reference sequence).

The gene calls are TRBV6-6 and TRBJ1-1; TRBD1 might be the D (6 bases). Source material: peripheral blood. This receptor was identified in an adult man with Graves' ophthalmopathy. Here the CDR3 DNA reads TGTGCCAGCAGATCACAGGGTATGAGAAGTACTGAAGCTTTCTTT. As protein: CASRSQGMRSTEAFF.